The clone carrying this TCR beta chain occurred once. One end of the junction does not line up with germline, which may come from a read error. This record belongs to a study of T cell repertoires in breast cancer. Primers covering all TCR V genes were used in emulsion RT-PCR on CD8+ T cells. Blocking oligonucleotides added to a second nested PCR suppressed unpaired genes. MiXCR was run by TCRdb on the emulsion pairing reads, yielding one entry per CDR3 protein. The sample records approximately 4,500 distinct CDR3 sequences, approximately 40% being singletons. CDR1 is LGHNA and CDR2 is YNFKEQ in the germline V gene. CDR3 size: 18 residues.

The sequencing sample was made of CD8+ T cells. The receptor was derived from a pool of human donors with breast cancer or a healthy control (not recorded which). The V and J genes are TRBV4-2 and TRBJ2-3, with D possibly being TRBD1 or TRBD2 (5 bases each). The CDR3 DNA sequence: TGTGCCAGCAGCCCCAAGCCTGTCGGGACGATTAGCACGGATACGCAGTATTTT. Translating it yields CASSPKPVGTISTDTQYF.